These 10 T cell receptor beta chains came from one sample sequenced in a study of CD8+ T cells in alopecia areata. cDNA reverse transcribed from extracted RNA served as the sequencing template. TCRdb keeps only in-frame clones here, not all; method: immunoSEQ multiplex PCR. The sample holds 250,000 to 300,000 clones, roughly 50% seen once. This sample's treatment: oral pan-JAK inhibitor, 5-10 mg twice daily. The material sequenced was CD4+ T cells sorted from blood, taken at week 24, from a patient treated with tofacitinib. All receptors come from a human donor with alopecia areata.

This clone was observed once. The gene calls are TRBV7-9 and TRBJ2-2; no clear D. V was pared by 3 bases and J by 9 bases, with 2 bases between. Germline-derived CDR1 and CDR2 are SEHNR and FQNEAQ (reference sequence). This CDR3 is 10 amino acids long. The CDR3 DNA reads TGTGCCAGCAGCTTTCGGGAGCTGTTTTTT. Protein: CASSFRELFF.

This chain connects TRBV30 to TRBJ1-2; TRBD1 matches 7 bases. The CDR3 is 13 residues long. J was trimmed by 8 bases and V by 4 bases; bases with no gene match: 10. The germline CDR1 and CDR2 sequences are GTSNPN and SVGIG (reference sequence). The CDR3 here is CAWTPEGAQGYTF. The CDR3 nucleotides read TGTGCCTGGACCCCGGAGGGGGCTCAGGGCTACACCTTC.

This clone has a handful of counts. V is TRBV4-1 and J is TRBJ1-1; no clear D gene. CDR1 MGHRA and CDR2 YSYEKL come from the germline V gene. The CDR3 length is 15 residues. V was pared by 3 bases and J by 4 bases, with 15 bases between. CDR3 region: CASSHGVFMGTEAFF. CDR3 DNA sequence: TGCGCCAGCAGCCATGGCGTTTTCATGGGCACTGAAGCTTTCTTT.

CDR3 in DNA: TGCGCCAGCAGCCAAGTGCCTGCAGCCGAGCAGTACTTC. It codes for CASSQVPAAEQYF. This chain connects TRBV4-1 to TRBJ2-7; no firm D call. Trimming removed 1 base from V and 6 bases from J, with 10 bases in between. The CDR3 totals 13 residues. From germline, CDR1 is MGHRA and CDR2 YSYEKL.

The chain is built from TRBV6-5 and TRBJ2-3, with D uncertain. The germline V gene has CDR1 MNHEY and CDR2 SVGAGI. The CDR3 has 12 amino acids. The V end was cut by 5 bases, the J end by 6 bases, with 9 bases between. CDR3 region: CASSPQSDTQYF. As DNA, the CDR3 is TGTGCCAGCAGTCCACAATCGGATACGCAGTATTTT.

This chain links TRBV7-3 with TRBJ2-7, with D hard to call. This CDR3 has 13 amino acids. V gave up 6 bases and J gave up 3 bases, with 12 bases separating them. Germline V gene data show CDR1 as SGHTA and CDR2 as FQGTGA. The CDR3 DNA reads TGTGCCAGCAGACCGTTATCTCACTACGAGCAGTACTTC. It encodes CASRPLSHYEQYF.

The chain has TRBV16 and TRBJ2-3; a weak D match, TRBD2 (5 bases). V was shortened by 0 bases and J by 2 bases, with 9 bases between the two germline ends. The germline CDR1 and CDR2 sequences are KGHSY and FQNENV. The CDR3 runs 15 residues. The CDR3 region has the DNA TGTGCCAGCAGCCAATCGAGCGGCTACACAGATACGCAGTATTTT. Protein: CASSQSSGYTDTQYF.

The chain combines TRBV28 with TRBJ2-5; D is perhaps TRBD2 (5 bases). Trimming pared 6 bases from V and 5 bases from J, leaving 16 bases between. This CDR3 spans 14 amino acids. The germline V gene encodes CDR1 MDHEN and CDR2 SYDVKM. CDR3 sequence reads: CASRPGEILETQYF. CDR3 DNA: TGTGCCAGCAGACCCGGGGAGATTTTGGAGACCCAGTACTTC.

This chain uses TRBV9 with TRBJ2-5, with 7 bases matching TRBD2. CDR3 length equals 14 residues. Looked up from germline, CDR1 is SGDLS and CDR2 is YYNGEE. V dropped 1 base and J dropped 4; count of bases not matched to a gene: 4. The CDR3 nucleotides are TGTGCCAGCAGCGTAATATCGGGAGGAGAGACCCAGTACTTC. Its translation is CASSVISGGETQYF. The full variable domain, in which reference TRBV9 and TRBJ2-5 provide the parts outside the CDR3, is DSGVTQTPKHLITATGQRVTLRCSPRSGDLSVYWYQQSLDQGLQFLIQYYNGEERAKGNILERFSAQQFPDLHSELNLSSLELGDSALYFCASSVISGGETQYFGPGTRLLVL.

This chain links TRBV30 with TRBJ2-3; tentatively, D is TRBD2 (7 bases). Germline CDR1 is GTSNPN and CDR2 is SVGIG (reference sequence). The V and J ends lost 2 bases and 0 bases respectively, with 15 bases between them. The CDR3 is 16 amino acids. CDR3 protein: CAWSTPGGLSTDTQYF. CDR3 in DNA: TGTGCCTGGAGTACTCCCGGGGGGCTTAGCACAGATACGCAGTATTTT.